These 5 T cell receptor beta chains share one sample of origin, sequenced in a study of PD-1 blockade in classical Hodgkin lymphoma. Specified time point: cycle 4 day 1 (C4D1), after less than 7 weeks of nivolumab. Relapse was seen in all patients after autologous stem cell transplantation, and brentuximab vedotin exposure was variable. Profiling relied on immunoSEQ multiplex PCR, and the TCRdb table lists in-frame clones only, not all of them. The sample yields tens of thousands of clones, about 89% seen once. The material was peripheral blood mononuclear cells (PBMCs), obtained before the fourth cycle of nivolumab. The receptors stem from a human donor with classical Hodgkin lymphoma.

V gene TRBV19 combines with J gene TRBJ1-2, with D tentatively TRBD1 (5 bases). V gave up 5 bases and J gave up 2 bases, with 12 bases separating them. Germline values: CDR1 LNHDA, CDR2 SQIVND (reference sequence). This CDR3 contains 14 residues. The CDR3 DNA sequence: TGTGCCAGTAGTCTACAGGATACAAACTATGGCTACACCTTC. Its translation is CASSLQDTNYGYTF. The whole variable domain, remainder taken from reference TRBV19 and TRBJ1-2, is DGGITQSPKYLFRKEGQNVTLSCEQNLNHDAMYWYRQDPGQGLRLIYYSQIVNDFQKGDIAEGYSVSREKKESFPLTVTSAQKNPTAFYLCASSLQDTNYGYTFGSGTRLTVV.

The chain uses TRBV2 and TRBJ1-1; D possibly corresponds to TRBD1 (6 bases). Germline CDR1 reads SNHLY; CDR2 reads FYNNEI. V lost 7 bases, J lost 3 bases, and 33 bases lay in between. The CDR3 length is 20 residues. CDR3 in DNA: TGTGCCAGCACCCAGGCCTCTTCAGGGGTCCCGCGCATAGTCGACACTGAAGCTTTCTTT. It yields the protein CASTQASSGVPRIVDTEAFF.

V usage is TRBV28 and J usage is TRBJ2-7; 7 bases line up with TRBD2. Germline CDR1 and CDR2: MDHEN and SYDVKM. J lost 4 bases, V lost 3 bases, and 6 bases had no gene match. This CDR3 spans 14 amino acids. The DNA for the CDR3 is TGTGCCAGCAGTTTGGGGGGAGGGCCTTACGAGCAGTACTTC. Translating it yields CASSLGGGPYEQYF. The variable domain in full, completed from reference TRBV28 and TRBJ2-7, reads DVKVTQSSRYLVKRTGEKVFLECVQDMDHENMFWYRQDPGLGLRLIYFSYDVKMKEKGDIPEGYSVSREKKERFSLILESASTNQTSMYLCASSLGGGPYEQYFGPGTRLTVT.

The rearrangement links TRBV7-2 to TRBJ1-5, with D maybe TRBD1 (6 bases). The CDR3 contains 14 residues. Looked up from germline, CDR1 is SGHTA and CDR2 is FQGNSA. V was trimmed by 5 bases and J by 4 bases, leaving 12 bases between them. Here the CDR3 DNA reads TGTGCCAGCAGCCCGTCAAGGGGGAATCAGCCCCAGCATTTT. Translation gives CASSPSRGNQPQHF.

The V gene is TRBV27, the J gene TRBJ1-1; maybe TRBD1 (5 bases). Trimming left V 6 bases short and J 7 bases short, with 15 bases between. The CDR3 is 13 residues long. Germline CDR1 is MNHEY and CDR2 is SMNVEV (reference sequence). As DNA, the CDR3 is TGTGCCAGCAGACCCGGGAGCGGGGGTGAAGCTTTCTTT. It specifies CASRPGSGGEAFF.